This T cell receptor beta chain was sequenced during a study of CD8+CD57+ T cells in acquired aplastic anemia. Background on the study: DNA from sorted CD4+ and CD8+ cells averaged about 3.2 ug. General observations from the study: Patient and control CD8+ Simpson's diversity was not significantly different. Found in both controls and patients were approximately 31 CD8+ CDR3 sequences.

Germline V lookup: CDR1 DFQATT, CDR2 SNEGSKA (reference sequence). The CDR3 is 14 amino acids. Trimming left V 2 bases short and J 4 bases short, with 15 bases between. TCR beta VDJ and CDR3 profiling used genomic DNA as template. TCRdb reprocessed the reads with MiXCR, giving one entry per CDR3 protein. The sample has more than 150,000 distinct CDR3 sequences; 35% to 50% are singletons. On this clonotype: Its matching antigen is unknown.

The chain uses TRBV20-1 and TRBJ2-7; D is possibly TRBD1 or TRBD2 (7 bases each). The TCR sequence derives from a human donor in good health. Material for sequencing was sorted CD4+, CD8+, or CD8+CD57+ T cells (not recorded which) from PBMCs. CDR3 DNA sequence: TGCAGTGCTAGAAGCGGGACAGCGGGTTACGAGCAGTACTTC. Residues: CSARSGTAGYEQYF.